This is a list of T cell receptor beta chains from one sample in a study of a mutant IDH1 vaccine in newly diagnosed glioma. Profiled with immunoSEQ multiplex PCR; TCRdb holds only in-frame clones, not every one. The repertoire includes about 88,000 clones, approximately 80% of them detected once, and roughly 5.3% sits in the top ten. Sample: PBMCs, taken from a glioma patient treated with radiotherapy, temozolomide or both. These receptors came from a man aged 35-49 years with glioma. Some clones in this sample may be carry-over from other donors' samples. Each CDR3 is given with its conserved first and last residue. The order of the fields is clone size, J gene, D gene, V gene, CDR3 DNA, CDR3 protein. A D gene is named only where the DNA matches it firmly. A row's size may be missing; if present it is once, few, many or a size class.

clone_size: .
j_call: TRBJ1-3
d_call: .
v_call: TRBV6-5
cdr3_nt: TGTGCCAGCGGGTGGGACACCCGTACTGGAAACACCATATATTTT
cdr3_aa: CASGWDTRTGNTIYF

clone_size: .
j_call: TRBJ2-1
d_call: .
v_call: TRBV4-2
cdr3_nt: TGTGCCAGCAGCCAAACCACAACGGCCAATGAGCAGTTCTTC
cdr3_aa: CASSQTTTANEQFF

clone_size: .
j_call: TRBJ2-5
d_call: TRBD1
v_call: TRBV15
cdr3_nt: TGTGCCACCAGCAGAGATGGGGACAGGGGGCGAGAGACCCAGTACTTC
cdr3_aa: CATSRDGDRGRETQYF

clone_size: once
j_call: TRBJ2-7
d_call: .
v_call: TRBV6-4
cdr3_nt: TGTGCCAGCAGTGAATCGGACCGCTGGAGCTCCTACGAGCAGTACTTC
cdr3_aa: CASSESDRWSSYEQYF

clone_size: .
j_call: TRBJ1-3
d_call: TRBD1
v_call: TRBV7-9
cdr3_nt: TGTGCCAGCAGCTACTTGACAGGGGCGGGCAACACCATATATTTT
cdr3_aa: CASSYLTGAGNTIYF

clone_size: .
j_call: TRBJ2-3
d_call: TRBD2
v_call: TRBV4-1
cdr3_nt: TGCGCCAGCAGCCAAGATCCAGCGGGGGGGTCCACAGATACGCAGTATTTT
cdr3_aa: CASSQDPAGGSTDTQYF

clone_size: .
j_call: TRBJ2-5
d_call: TRBD1
v_call: TRBV15
cdr3_nt: TGTGCCACCAGCAGAGACAGGGGGCAAGAGACCCAGTACTTC
cdr3_aa: CATSRDRGQETQYF

clone_size: .
j_call: TRBJ1-2
d_call: TRBD1
v_call: TRBV5-1
cdr3_nt: TGCGCCAGCAGCGGGACAGGGTCTAGCTATGGCTACACCTTC
cdr3_aa: CASSGTGSSYGYTF

clone_size: .
j_call: TRBJ1-5
d_call: .
v_call: TRBV9
cdr3_nt: TGTGCCAGCAGCGTAGGTCAAAGCAATCAGCCCCAGCATTTT
cdr3_aa: CASSVGQSNQPQHF

clone_size: .
j_call: TRBJ1-1
d_call: .
v_call: TRBV6-6
cdr3_nt: TGTGCCAGCACCAAGGGGGGGAAGTCGAACACTGAAGCTTTCTTT
cdr3_aa: CASTKGGKSNTEAFF

clone_size: .
j_call: TRBJ2-1
d_call: .
v_call: TRBV25-1
cdr3_nt: TGTGCCAGCAGCTGGGGTGAGCAGTTCTTC
cdr3_aa: CASSWGEQFF

clone_size: .
j_call: TRBJ2-7
d_call: .
v_call: TRBV4-1
cdr3_nt: TGCGCCAGCAGCCAAGAGTGGCGGGCACAGGCATGGGAGCAGTACTTC
cdr3_aa: CASSQEWRAQAWEQYF

clone_size: once
j_call: TRBJ1-1
d_call: .
v_call: TRBV10-3
cdr3_nt: TGTGCCATCAGTGAAGGTCGGGTCACTGAAGCTTTCTTT
cdr3_aa: CAISEGRVTEAFF

clone_size: .
j_call: TRBJ2-7
d_call: .
v_call: TRBV19
cdr3_nt: TGTGCCAGTAGTGCCAGACCCCTTCGAAGCGGGCCCTACGAGCAGTACTTC
cdr3_aa: CASSARPLRSGPYEQYF

clone_size: .
j_call: TRBJ1-5
d_call: .
v_call: TRBV6-1
cdr3_nt: TGTGCCAGCACCCCGGACAGATTTAGCAATCAGCCCCAGCATTTT
cdr3_aa: CASTPDRFSNQPQHF

clone_size: .
j_call: TRBJ1-5
d_call: .
v_call: TRBV18
cdr3_nt: TGTGCCAGCTCACCCTCCAGAGCCGGCAATCAGCCCCAGCATTTT
cdr3_aa: CASSPSRAGNQPQHF

clone_size: once
j_call: TRBJ2-3
d_call: TRBD2
v_call: TRBV10-1
cdr3_nt: TGCGCCAGCGGAGCGGGGGATACGCAGTATTTT
cdr3_aa: CASGAGDTQYF

clone_size: .
j_call: TRBJ1-4
d_call: .
v_call: TRBV25-1
cdr3_nt: TGTGCCAGCAGTCCCCACCGGGCCCCAACTAATGAAAAACTGTTTTTT
cdr3_aa: CASSPHRAPTNEKLFF

clone_size: .
j_call: TRBJ1-6
d_call: TRBD1
v_call: TRBV11-2
cdr3_nt: TGTGCCAGCAGCACACCACAGGGGGCTAATTCACCCCTCCACTTT
cdr3_aa: CASSTPQGANSPLHF

clone_size: .
j_call: TRBJ2-5
d_call: TRBD2
v_call: TRBV7-7
cdr3_nt: TGTGCTAGCAGCCGGCAAGCGGGGGGCTTCGGGACCCAGTACTTC
cdr3_aa: CASSRQAGGFGTQYF

clone_size: many
j_call: TRBJ1-3
d_call: .
v_call: TRBV9
cdr3_nt: TGTGCCAGCAGCGCGGGGACATCTGGAAACACCATATATTTT
cdr3_aa: CASSAGTSGNTIYF

clone_size: .
j_call: TRBJ1-5
d_call: TRBD1
v_call: TRBV30
cdr3_nt: TGTGCCTGGAGCATAGGGACAGGGAGTAGCAATCAGCCCCAGCATTTT
cdr3_aa: CAWSIGTGSSNQPQHF

clone_size: .
j_call: TRBJ2-3
d_call: .
v_call: TRBV9
cdr3_nt: TGTGCCAGCAGCGGAGGAGGGGGGGCAGGAGATACGCAGTATTTT
cdr3_aa: CASSGGGGAGDTQYF

clone_size: .
j_call: TRBJ1-2
d_call: .
v_call: TRBV6-5
cdr3_nt: TGTGCCAGCAGTTACCTCCGGGAAGTCGATGGCTACACCTTC
cdr3_aa: CASSYLREVDGYTF

clone_size: few
j_call: TRBJ2-5
d_call: TRBD2
v_call: TRBV5-1
cdr3_nt: TGCGCCAGCAGCGCACTAGCGGGCCAAGAGACCCAGTACTTC
cdr3_aa: CASSALAGQETQYF

clone_size: once
j_call: TRBJ2-1
d_call: TRBD2
v_call: TRBV30
cdr3_nt: TGTGCCTGGAGTGTCGGGACTAGCGGATACAATGAGCAGTTCTTC
cdr3_aa: CAWSVGTSGYNEQFF

clone_size: .
j_call: TRBJ1-2
d_call: TRBD1
v_call: TRBV30
cdr3_nt: TGTGCCTGCCGGGACAGGGAAACCAATGGCTACACCTTC
cdr3_aa: CACRDRETNGYTF

clone_size: .
j_call: TRBJ1-1
d_call: TRBD1
v_call: TRBV9
cdr3_nt: TGTGCCAGCGGGACAGGGGGCGGCACTGAAGCTTTCTTT
cdr3_aa: CASGTGGGTEAFF

clone_size: once
j_call: TRBJ2-7
d_call: .
v_call: TRBV29-1
cdr3_nt: TGCAGCGTTGAAATAAGGTCCGGCGAGCAGTACTTC
cdr3_aa: CSVEIRSGEQYF

clone_size: .
j_call: TRBJ1-4
d_call: TRBD1
v_call: TRBV18
cdr3_nt: TGTGCCAGCTCACTACGACAGGGGACTAATGAAAAACTGTTTTTT
cdr3_aa: CASSLRQGTNEKLFF

clone_size: once
j_call: TRBJ2-3
d_call: TRBD1
v_call: TRBV5-1
cdr3_nt: TGCGCCAGCAGCTTGCGGACAGGGCGGGGAGATACGCAGTATTTT
cdr3_aa: CASSLRTGRGDTQYF

clone_size: .
j_call: TRBJ1-2
d_call: .
v_call: TRBV19
cdr3_nt: TGTGCCAGTAGTATCGTCGGGGGCGGGGGCTACACCTTC
cdr3_aa: CASSIVGGGGYTF

clone_size: few
j_call: TRBJ2-5
d_call: .
v_call: TRBV7-8
cdr3_nt: TGTGCCAGCAGCTTTAGTCTAGCGGAGACCCAGTACTTC
cdr3_aa: CASSFSLAETQYF

clone_size: .
j_call: TRBJ1-4
d_call: TRBD1
v_call: TRBV5-1
cdr3_nt: TGCGCCAGCAGCTCTCCACAGGGGGCGAGGACTAATGAAAAACTGTTTTTT
cdr3_aa: CASSSPQGARTNEKLFF

clone_size: once
j_call: TRBJ1-2
d_call: .
v_call: TRBV5-1
cdr3_nt: TGCGCCAGCAGGTGGGGCGGGGGAGTAGTGGATGGCTACACCTTC
cdr3_aa: CASRWGGGVVDGYTF

clone_size: .
j_call: TRBJ2-7
d_call: .
v_call: TRBV13
cdr3_nt: TGTGCCAGCAGCTTAGGGCAGGGTCAGGGCGAGCAGTACTTC
cdr3_aa: CASSLGQGQGEQYF

clone_size: .
j_call: TRBJ1-4
d_call: TRBD1
v_call: TRBV6-1
cdr3_nt: TGTGCCAGCAGTGAAGCGGACAGGGGAAATGAAAAACTGTTTTTT
cdr3_aa: CASSEADRGNEKLFF

clone_size: .
j_call: TRBJ2-7
d_call: .
v_call: TRBV10-2
cdr3_nt: TGCGCCAGCAGTGAGATTGGGTCAGGGCGGAACTTC
cdr3_aa: CASSEIGSGRNF

clone_size: once
j_call: TRBJ1-2
d_call: .
v_call: TRBV5-1
cdr3_nt: TGCGCCAGCAGCTACACGGGGAAAGGCTATGGCTACACCTTC
cdr3_aa: CASSYTGKGYGYTF

clone_size: few
j_call: TRBJ1-6
d_call: TRBD1
v_call: TRBV27
cdr3_nt: TGTGCCAGCAGGCAGGGGGCAGGTTCACCCCTCCACTTT
cdr3_aa: CASRQGAGSPLHF